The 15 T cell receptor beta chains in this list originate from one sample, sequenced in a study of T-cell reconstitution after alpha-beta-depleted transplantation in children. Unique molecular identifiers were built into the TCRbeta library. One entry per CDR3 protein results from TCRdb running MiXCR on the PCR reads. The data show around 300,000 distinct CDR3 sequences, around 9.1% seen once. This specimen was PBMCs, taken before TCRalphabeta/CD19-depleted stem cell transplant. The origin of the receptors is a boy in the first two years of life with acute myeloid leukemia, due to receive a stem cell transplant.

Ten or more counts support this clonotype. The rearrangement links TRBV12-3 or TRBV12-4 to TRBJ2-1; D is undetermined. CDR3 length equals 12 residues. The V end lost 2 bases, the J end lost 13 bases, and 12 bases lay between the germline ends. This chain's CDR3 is CASSLQELGQFF. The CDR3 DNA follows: TGTGCCAGCAGTTTACAGGAGCTGGGTCAGTTCTTC.

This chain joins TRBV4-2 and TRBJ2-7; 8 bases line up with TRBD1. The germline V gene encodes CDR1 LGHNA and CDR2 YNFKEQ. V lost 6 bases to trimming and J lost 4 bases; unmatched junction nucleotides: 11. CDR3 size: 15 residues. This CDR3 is CASRDHRTGRYEQYF. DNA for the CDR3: TGTGCCAGCAGAGACCATAGGACAGGGAGGTACGAGCAGTACTTC.

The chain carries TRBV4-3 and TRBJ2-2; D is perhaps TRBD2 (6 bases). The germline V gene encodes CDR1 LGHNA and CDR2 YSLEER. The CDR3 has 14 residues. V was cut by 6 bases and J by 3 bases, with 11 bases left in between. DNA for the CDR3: TGCGCCAGCAGTGGCGGGACCTACACCGGGGAGCTGTTTTTT. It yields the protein CASSGGTYTGELFF.

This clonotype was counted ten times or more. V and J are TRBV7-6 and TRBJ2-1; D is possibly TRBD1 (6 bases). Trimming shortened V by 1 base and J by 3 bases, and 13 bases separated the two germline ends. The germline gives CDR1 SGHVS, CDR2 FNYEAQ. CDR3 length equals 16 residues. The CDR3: CASSLGARTDYNEQFF. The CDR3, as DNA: TGTGCCAGCAGCTTAGGGGCTCGGACAGACTACAATGAGCAGTTCTTC.

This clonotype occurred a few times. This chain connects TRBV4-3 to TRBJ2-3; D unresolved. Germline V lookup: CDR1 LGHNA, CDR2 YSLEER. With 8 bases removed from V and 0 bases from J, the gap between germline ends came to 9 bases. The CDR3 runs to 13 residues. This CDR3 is CASGVSSTDTQYF. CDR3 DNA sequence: TGCGCCAGCGGGGTTTCTAGCACAGATACGCAGTATTTT.

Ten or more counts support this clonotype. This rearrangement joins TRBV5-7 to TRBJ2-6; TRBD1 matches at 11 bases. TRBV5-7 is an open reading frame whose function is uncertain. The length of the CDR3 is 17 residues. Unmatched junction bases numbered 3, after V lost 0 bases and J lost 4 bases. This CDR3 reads CASSLGTGGSGANVLTF. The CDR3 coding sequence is TGTGCCAGCAGCTTGGGGACAGGGGGCTCAGGGGCCAACGTCCTGACTTTC.

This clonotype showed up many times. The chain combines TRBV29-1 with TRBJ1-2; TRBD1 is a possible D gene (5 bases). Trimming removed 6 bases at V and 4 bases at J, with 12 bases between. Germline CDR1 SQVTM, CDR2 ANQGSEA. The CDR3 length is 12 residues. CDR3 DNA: TGCAGCGTCCAGCCAGGGCCCTATGGCTACACCTTC. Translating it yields CSVQPGPYGYTF.

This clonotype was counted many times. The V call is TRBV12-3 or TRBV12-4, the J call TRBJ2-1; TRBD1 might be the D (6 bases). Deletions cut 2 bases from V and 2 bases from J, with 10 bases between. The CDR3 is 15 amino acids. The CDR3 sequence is CASSLPQGTYNEQFF. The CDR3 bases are TGTGCCAGCAGTTTACCCCAGGGGACCTACAATGAGCAGTTCTTC.

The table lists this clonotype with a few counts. CDR3 amino acids: CAWTLGGEHEQFF. The DNA for the CDR3 is TGTGCCTGGACCCTTGGAGGGGAACATGAGCAGTTCTTC. The chain is built from TRBV30 and TRBJ2-1, with D possibly TRBD2 on 6 matching bases. This CDR3 spans 13 amino acids. Germline-derived CDR1 and CDR2 are GTSNPN and SVGIG (reference sequence). Trimming cost V 4 bases and J 8 bases, with 15 bases left between them.

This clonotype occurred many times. The DNA of the CDR3 is TGTGCCAGCAGCCAAGTCTACGAGCAGTACTTC. Its translation is CASSQVYEQYF. The chain links TRBV3-1 to TRBJ2-7; D ambiguous. The CDR3 runs to 11 residues. Per the germline V gene, CDR1 is LGHDT and CDR2 is YNNKEL (reference sequence). V gave up 1 base and J gave up 3 bases, with 1 base separating them.

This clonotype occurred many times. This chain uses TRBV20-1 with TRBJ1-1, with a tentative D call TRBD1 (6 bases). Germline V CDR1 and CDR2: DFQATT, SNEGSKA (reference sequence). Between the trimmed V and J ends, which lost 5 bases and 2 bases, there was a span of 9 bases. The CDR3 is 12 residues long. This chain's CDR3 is CSARGGNTEAFF. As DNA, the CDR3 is TGCAGTGCTCGAGGGGGAAACACTGAAGCTTTCTTT.

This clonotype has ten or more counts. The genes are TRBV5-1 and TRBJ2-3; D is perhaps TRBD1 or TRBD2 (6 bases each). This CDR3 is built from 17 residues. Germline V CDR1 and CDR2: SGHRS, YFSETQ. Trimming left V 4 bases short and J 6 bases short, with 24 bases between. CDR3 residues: CASSRGGTRDIWDTQYF. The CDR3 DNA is TGCGCCAGCAGCCGGGGCGGGACACGGGATATTTGGGATACGCAGTATTTT.

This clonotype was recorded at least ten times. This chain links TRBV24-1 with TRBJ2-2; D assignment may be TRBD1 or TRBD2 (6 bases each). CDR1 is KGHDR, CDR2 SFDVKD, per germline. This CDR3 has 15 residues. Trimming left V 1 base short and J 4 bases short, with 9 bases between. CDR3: CATSDFEGGTGELFF. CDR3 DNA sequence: TGTGCCACCAGTGATTTTGAGGGGGGCACCGGGGAGCTGTTTTTT.

CDR3 sequence (DNA): TGTGCCAGCTCACCACGGACAGGTCCCTATGGCTACACCTTC. It yields the protein CASSPRTGPYGYTF. The chain links TRBV18 to TRBJ1-2, with 7 nucleotides matching TRBD1. The junction had 3 bases not matched to a gene; V was cut back by 1 base and J by 4 bases. Per germline, CDR1 KGHSH and CDR2 LQKENI. The CDR3 is 14 amino acids.

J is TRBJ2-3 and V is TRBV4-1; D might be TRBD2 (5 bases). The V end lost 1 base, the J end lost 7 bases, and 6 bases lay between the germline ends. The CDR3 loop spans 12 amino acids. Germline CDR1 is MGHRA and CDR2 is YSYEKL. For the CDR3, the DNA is TGCGCCAGCAGCCAAGCCGGGAATACGCAGTATTTT. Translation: CASSQAGNTQYF.